Reported below is one T cell receptor beta chain. Antigen unknown. The data belong to a study of Ad26.COV2.S vaccination and SARS-CoV-2 variants. Overall study findings and caveats: Total responses of T cells may have been underestimated by the analyses of TCR breadth and depth. The authors reported substantial breadth in spike-specific CD8+ and CD4+ T cell responses after vaccination.

Clones were sequenced by immunoSEQ multiplex PCR, and TCRdb holds only the in-frame ones, with some missing. The data hold 150,000 to 200,000 clones, with 87% observed a single time. V shed 4 bases and J 9 bases; nucleotides not matched to a gene: 8. The length of the CDR3 is 16 residues. Germline V gene data show CDR1 as MNHEY and CDR2 as SVGAGI. The V call is TRBV6-5, the J call TRBJ2-1; TRBD2 aligns across 14 bases. The sample consisted of peripheral blood, taken after recovery from COVID-19. The origin of this receptor is a human donor who had recovered from COVID-19. Written as DNA, the CDR3 is TGTGCCAGCAGTTCGTCCCTTGGACTAGCGGGAGGTGAGCAGTTCTTC. Its translation is CASSSSLGLAGGEQFF.